This T cell receptor (beta chain) was recorded in a study of T-cell memory formation after mild COVID-19 (dated by TCRdb to the early 2020s). Study-wide context: TCR sequence clusters from the two donors were found to be largely donor specific. The cohort comprised two young, previously healthy adult volunteers, one female and one male. Longitudinal TCRalpha and TCRbeta repertoire sequencing tracked T-cell clones expanding and contracting after mild COVID-19 in a couple of donors.

These reads were obtained on an Illumina NovaSeq 6000. cDNA libraries for TCRalpha and TCRbeta were prepared by 5'RACE using constant-segment primers, with sample barcodes and unique molecular identifiers added. RNA was extracted from every sample with Trizol reagent. The libraries were amplified in two PCR steps, and the second step added a second sample barcode and Illumina TruSeq adapters. Sequencing of libraries was performed on an Illumina NovaSeq with 2 x 150 bp paired-end reads. As for the original processing: Demultiplexing of reads and collapsing into UMI-guided consensus sequences were performed with migec v1.2.7. With mixcr v2.1.11, UMI consensuses were aligned to TRA and TRB V and J templates and assembled into clonotypes. Clonotypes were classified as expanded or contracted when called significant by both edgeR and NoisET, with noise models trained on biological replicates. For edgeR calls, the cutoffs were a false discovery rate-adjusted p below 0.01 and a log2 fold-change threshold of 1. PCA with hierarchical clustering of max-normalized trajectories of the 1000 most abundant clonotypes was used as exploratory dynamics analysis. Separately sequenced CD4+ and CD8+ repertoires were used to assign a CD4 or CD8 phenotype to each responding clone. TCRdb handled the public reads itself, with Q25 trimming in fastp and clone calling in MiXCR, and kept productive beta chains. One record per CDR3 amino acid sequence lists the most common genes and DNA. These V and J calls derive from TCRdb rather than the authors' analysis. The sample table shows a few hundred thousand distinct CDR3 sequences, and about a fifth are seen once. Approximately 8.4% of the sample goes to the ten largest clones.

Ficoll-Paque density gradient centrifugation was used to isolate PBMCs. Taken from cysteine to phenylalanine, the CDR3 has 18 residues. Only the CDR3 DNA stays, 54 bases, in frame from base 1. The germline V gene yields MGHRA for CDR1 and YSYEKL for CDR2. The V and J ends are trimmed by 1 base and 0 bases, leaving 17 bases between them. This clonotype was seen a handful of times. This clone's antigen is unknown. No clone much larger than this one lies a single base away; base qualities are absent. General conclusions and limits of the study: The detection of some responding clones in pre-infection memory suggests that pre-existing cross-reactive memory T cells joined the SARS-CoV-2 response. Balanced CD4/CD8 phenotypes were observed for clones contracting from day 15 to 85, whereas a bias towards CD4+ was observed for a second wave of clones expanding from day 15 to 37. Contracting CD4+ clones were found mainly in CM and EM memory subsets, while CD8+ clones were enriched in EMRA. SARS-CoV-2 specificity was not confirmed for the second-wave clones peaking on day 37. The study covered only a couple of mild cases, and larger cohorts including severe cases with pre-infection samples were considered necessary.

Rearrangement joined TRBV4-1 to TRBJ2-3, with the D gene not confidently named. This clonotype originated in an adult woman who had mild COVID-19 (a few samples of this study predate the infection). The sample titles of this study are shuffled in the database, so cell type and time point are left out; the donor was told from shared clones. Sample: PBMCs or a T cell subset sorted from them (not recorded which). The CDR3 is CASSQGRVSETSTDTQYF. The nucleotide sequence reads TGCGCCAGCAGCCAAGGGCGAGTGAGCGAAACTAGCACAGATACGCAGTATTTT.